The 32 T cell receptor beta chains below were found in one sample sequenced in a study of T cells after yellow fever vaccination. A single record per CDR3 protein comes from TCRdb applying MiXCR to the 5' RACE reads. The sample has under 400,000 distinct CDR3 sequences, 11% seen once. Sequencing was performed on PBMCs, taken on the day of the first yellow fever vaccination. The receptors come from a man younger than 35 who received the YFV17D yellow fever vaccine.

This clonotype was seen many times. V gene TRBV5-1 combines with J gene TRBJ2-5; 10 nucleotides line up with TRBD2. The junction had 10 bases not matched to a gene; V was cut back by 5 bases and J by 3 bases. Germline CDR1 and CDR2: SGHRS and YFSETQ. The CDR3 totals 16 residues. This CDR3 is CASSLPGLATKETQYF. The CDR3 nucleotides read TGCGCCAGCAGTCTGCCGGGACTAGCGACCAAAGAGACCCAGTACTTC.

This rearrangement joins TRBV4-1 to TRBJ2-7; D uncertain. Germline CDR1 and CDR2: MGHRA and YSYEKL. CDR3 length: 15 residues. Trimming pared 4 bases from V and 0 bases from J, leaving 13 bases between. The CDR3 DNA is TGCGCCAGCAGCCCCCGGTTGGAGAGCTCCTACGAGCAGTACTTC. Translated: CASSPRLESSYEQYF.

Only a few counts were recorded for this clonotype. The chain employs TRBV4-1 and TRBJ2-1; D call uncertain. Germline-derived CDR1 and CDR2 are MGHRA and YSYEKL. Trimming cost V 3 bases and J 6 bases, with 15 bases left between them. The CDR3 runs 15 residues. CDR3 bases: TGCGCCAGCAGCCAGGGCCGCACCCTCGGCAATGAGCAGTTCTTC. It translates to CASSQGRTLGNEQFF.

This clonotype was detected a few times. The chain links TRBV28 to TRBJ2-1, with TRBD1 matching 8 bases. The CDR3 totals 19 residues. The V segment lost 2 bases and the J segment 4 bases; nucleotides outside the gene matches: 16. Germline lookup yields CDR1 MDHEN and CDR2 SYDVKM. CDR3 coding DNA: TGTGCCAGCAGTTTACCCGCTTTGGGCGGCAGGGGGCGGTACAATGAGCAGTTCTTC. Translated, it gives CASSLPALGGRGRYNEQFF.

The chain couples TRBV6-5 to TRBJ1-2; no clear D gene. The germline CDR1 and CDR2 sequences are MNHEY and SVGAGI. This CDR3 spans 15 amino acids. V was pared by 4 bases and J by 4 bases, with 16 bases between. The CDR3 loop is CASSLQDSRSYGYTF. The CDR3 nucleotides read TGTGCCAGCAGTTTGCAGGACTCCCGGAGCTATGGCTACACCTTC.

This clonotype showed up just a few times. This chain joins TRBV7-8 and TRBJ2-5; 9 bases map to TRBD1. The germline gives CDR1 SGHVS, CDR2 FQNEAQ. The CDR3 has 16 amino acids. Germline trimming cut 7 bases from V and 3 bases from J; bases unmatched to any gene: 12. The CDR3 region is CASNRDRDPFKETQYF. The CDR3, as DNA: TGTGCCAGCAACCGGGACAGGGATCCATTCAAAGAGACCCAGTACTTC.

This chain's CDR3 is CASSEFRDPWGSPLHF. The CDR3 coding sequence is TGTGCCAGCAGTGAATTCCGGGACCCGTGGGGATCACCCCTCCACTTT. The rearrangement uses TRBV6-1 and TRBJ1-6; possibly TRBD1 for D (5 bases). This CDR3 is 16 amino acids long. Germline V CDR1 and CDR2: MNHNS, SASEGT. V gave up 2 bases and J gave up 10 bases, with 18 bases separating them.

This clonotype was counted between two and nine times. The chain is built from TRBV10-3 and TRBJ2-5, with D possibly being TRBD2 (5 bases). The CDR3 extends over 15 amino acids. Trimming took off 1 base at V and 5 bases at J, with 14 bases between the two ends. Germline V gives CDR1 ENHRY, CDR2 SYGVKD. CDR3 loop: CAISEYPDLGETQYF. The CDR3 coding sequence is TGTGCCATCAGTGAGTATCCGGACTTGGGGGAGACCCAGTACTTC.

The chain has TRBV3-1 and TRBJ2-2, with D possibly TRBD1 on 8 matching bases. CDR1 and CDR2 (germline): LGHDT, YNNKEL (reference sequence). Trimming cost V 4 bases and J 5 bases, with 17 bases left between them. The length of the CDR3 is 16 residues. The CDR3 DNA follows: TGTGCCAGCAGCCCAAGCGGGACAGGTAGTACCGGGGAGCTGTTTTTT. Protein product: CASSPSGTGSTGELFF.

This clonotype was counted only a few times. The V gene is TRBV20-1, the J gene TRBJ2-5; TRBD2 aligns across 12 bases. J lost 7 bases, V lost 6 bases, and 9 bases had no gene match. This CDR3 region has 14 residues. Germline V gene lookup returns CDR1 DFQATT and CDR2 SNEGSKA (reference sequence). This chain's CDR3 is CSARLAGARGTQYF. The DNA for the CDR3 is TGCAGTGCAAGACTAGCGGGGGCCAGGGGGACCCAGTACTTC.

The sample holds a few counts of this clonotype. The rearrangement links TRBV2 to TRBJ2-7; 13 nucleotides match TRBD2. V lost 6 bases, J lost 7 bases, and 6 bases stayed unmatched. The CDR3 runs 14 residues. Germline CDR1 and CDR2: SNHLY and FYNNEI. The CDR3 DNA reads TGTGCCAGCAGCGGGACTAGCGGGGTTAGAGAGCAGTACGTC. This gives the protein CASSGTSGVREQYV.

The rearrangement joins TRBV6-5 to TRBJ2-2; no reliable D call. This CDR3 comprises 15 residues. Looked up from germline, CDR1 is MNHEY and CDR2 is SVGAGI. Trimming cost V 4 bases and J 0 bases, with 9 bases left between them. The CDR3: CASSLRHANTGELFF. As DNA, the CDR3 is TGTGCCAGCAGTTTGAGACATGCGAACACCGGGGAGCTGTTTTTT.

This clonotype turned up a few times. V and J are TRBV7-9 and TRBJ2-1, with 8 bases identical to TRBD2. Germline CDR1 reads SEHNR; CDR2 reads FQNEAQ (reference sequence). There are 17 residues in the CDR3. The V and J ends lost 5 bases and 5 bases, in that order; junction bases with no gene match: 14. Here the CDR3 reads CASSAPNPSGGHNEQFF. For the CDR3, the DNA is TGTGCCAGCAGCGCCCCCAATCCGAGCGGGGGCCACAATGAGCAGTTCTTC.

The CDR3 DNA follows: TGTGCCAGCACCACGGACGGCTACAATGAGCAGTTCTTC. Residues: CASTTDGYNEQFF. The chain carries TRBV27 and TRBJ2-1; D is unclear. V was clipped by 7 bases and J by 3 bases, with 10 bases between them. Germline values: CDR1 MNHEY, CDR2 SMNVEV (reference sequence). The CDR3 runs to 13 residues.

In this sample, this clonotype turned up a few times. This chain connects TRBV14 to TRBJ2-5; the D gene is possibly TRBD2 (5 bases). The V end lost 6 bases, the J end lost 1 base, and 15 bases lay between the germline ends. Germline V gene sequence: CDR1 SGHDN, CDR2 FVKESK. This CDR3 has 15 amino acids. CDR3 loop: CASSLTGVIQETQYF. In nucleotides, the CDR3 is TGTGCCAGCAGTCTCACCGGGGTGATCCAAGAGACCCAGTACTTC.

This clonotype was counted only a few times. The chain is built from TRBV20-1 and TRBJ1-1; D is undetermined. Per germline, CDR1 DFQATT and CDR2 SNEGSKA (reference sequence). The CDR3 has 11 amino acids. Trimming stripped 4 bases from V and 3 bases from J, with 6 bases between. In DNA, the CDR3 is TGCAGTGCTAACGGGGACACTGAAGCTTTCTTT. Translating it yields CSANGDTEAFF.

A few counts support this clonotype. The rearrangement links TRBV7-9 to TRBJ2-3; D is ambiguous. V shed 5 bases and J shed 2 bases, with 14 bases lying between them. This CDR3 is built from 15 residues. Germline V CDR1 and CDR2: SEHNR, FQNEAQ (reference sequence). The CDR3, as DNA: TGTGCCAGCAGCCTGGTGAGCCCCCTCACAGATACGCAGTATTTT. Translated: CASSLVSPLTDTQYF.

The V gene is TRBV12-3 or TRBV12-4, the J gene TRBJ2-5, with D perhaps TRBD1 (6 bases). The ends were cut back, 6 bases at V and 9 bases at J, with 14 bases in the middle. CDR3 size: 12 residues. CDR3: CASSRNRVAQYF. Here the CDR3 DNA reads TGTGCCAGCAGCCGGAACAGGGTCGCCCAGTACTTC.

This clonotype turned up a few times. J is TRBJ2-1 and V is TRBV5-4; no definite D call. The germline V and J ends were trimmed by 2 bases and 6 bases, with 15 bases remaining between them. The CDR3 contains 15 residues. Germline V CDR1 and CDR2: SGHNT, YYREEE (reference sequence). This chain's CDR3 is CASSLGGRSRNEQFF. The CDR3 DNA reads TGTGCCAGCAGCTTAGGCGGTAGGTCCCGCAATGAGCAGTTCTTC.

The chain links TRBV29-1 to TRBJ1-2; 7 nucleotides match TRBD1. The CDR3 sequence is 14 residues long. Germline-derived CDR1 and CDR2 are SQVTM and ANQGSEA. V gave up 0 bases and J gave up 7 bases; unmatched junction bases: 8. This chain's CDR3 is CSVEEKGAAVGYTF. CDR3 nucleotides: TGCAGCGTTGAAGAGAAGGGGGCCGCGGTTGGCTACACCTTC.

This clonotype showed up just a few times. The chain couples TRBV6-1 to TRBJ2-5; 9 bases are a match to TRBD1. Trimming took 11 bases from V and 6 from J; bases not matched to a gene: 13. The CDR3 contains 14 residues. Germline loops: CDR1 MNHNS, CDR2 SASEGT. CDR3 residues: CAVTSGGTGKTQYF. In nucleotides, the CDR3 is TGTGCCGTAACGTCAGGAGGGACAGGGAAGACCCAGTACTTC.

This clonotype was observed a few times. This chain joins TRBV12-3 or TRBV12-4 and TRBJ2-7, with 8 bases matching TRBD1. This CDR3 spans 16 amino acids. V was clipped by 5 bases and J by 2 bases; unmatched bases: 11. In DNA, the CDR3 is TGTGCCAGCAGTCACACGAGGCCGGGACAGGCCTACGAGCAGTACTTC. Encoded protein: CASSHTRPGQAYEQYF.

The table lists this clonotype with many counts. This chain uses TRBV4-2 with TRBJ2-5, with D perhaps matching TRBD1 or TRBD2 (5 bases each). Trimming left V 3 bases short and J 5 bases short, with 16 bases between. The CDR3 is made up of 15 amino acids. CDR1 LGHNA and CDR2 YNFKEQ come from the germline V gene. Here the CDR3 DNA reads TGTGCCAGCAGCCAGGGGGACGGACCAGGGGAGACCCAGTACTTC. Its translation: CASSQGDGPGETQYF.

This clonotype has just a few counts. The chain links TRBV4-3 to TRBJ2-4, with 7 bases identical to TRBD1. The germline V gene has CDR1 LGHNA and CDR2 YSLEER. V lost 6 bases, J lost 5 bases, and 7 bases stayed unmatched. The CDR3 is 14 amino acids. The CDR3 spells CASSPDRSQNIQYF. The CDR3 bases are TGCGCCAGCAGTCCGGACAGGTCGCAAAACATTCAGTACTTC.

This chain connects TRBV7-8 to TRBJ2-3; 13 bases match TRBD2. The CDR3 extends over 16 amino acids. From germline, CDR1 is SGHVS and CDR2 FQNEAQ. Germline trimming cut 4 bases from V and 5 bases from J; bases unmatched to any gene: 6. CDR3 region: CASSSGLAGAEDTQYF. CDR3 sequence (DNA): TGTGCCAGCAGCTCCGGACTAGCGGGGGCCGAAGATACGCAGTATTTT.

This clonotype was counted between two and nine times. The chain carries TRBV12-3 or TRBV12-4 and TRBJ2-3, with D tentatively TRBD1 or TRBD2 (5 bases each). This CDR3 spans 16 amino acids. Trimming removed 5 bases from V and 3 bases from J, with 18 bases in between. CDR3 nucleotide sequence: TGTGCCAGCAGTCCCCGGCTAGAGGGGCCGACAGATACGCAGTATTTT. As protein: CASSPRLEGPTDTQYF.

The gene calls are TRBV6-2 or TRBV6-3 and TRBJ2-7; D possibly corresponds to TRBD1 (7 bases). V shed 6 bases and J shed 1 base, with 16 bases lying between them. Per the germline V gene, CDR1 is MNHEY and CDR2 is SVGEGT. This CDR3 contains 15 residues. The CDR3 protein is CASRRRQGGSYEQYF. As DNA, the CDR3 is TGTGCCAGCAGACGAAGACAGGGAGGATCCTACGAGCAGTACTTC.

The CDR3 loop reads CASSPGLAIETQYF. The CDR3 region has the DNA TGTGCCAGCAGTCCGGGACTAGCAATAGAGACCCAGTACTTC. The chain is built from TRBV2 and TRBJ2-5; TRBD2 aligns across 9 bases. The CDR3 covers 14 residues. V was clipped by 5 bases and J by 4 bases; unmatched bases: 5. From germline, CDR1 is SNHLY and CDR2 FYNNEI.

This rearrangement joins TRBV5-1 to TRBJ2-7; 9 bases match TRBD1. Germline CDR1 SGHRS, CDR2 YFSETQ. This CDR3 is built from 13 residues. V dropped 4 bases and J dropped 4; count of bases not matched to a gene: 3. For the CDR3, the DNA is TGCGCCAGCAGCCGGGACAGGGAATACGAGCAGTACTTC. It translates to CASSRDREYEQYF.

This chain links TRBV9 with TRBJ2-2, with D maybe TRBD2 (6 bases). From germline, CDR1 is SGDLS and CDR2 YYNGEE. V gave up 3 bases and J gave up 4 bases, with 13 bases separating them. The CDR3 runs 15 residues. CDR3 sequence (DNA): TGTGCCAGCAGCGCCGGGAGACACCCCACCGGGGAGCTGTTTTTT. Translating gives CASSAGRHPTGELFF.

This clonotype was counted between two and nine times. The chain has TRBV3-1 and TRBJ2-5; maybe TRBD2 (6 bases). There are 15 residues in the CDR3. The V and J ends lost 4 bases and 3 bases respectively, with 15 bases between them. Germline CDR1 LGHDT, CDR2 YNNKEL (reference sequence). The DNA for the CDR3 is TGTGCCAGCAGCCTCCCCCGGGGGTCCAAAGAGACCCAGTACTTC. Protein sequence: CASSLPRGSKETQYF.

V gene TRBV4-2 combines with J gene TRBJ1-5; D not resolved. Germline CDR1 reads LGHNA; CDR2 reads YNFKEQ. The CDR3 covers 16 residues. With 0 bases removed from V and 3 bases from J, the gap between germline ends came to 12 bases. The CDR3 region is CASSQELGDNNQPQHF. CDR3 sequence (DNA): TGTGCCAGCAGCCAAGAATTGGGAGACAACAATCAGCCCCAGCATTTT.